The 29 T cell receptor beta chains listed next were all sequenced from one sample in a study of T cells in women clearing cervical HPV infection (dated by TCRdb to 2016 to 2018). The receptor library was made with the immunoSEQ multiplex PCR assay. What TCRdb holds here is the immuneACCESS table cut down to in-frame rearrangements. Part of the clones is not present; checked against another copy, under half of the missing clones reflect an unresolved V gene, and the others are unexplained. The sample's records list tens of thousands of clones. The leading ten clones occupy approximately 6.8% of the sample. Sequencing was performed on blood buffy coat. Receptor source: a woman aged 18 to 75 with a cervical HPV16 infection that either progressed to CIN3+ or cleared (not recorded which).

This CDR3 is CASSLPTGGGQYF. The sequenced CDR3 bases are TGTGCCAGCAGCTTACCCACAGGGGGGGGT. The chain links TRBV7-2 to TRBJ2-4; D perhaps matches TRBD1 (8 bases). The read ends 3 residues early relative to the CDR3; the germline J gene fills the gap. Germline values: CDR1 SGHTA, CDR2 FQGNSA. This CDR3 is built from 13 residues.

Worth noting for this clone: The observed sequence ends 3 residues before the CDR3 terminus, with the missing tail filled in from the germline J gene. This sequence joins TRBV29-1 and TRBJ2-3; D not certain. Germline V gene sequence: CDR1 SQVTM, CDR2 ANQGSEA. CDR3 size: 15 residues. The CDR3 bases that were read are TGCAGCTTACCCGCTGCGGCAGCCTACAATCAGCCG. Translating it yields CSLPAAAAYNQP. The entire CDR3 sequence reads CSLPAAAAYNQPQYF.

A word on this clone: The read terminates 3 residues ahead of where the CDR3 ends, so the germline J gene completes it. The J gene is TRBJ2-7, the V gene TRBV29-1; D perhaps matches TRBD1 (6 bases). In germline, CDR1 is SQVTM, CDR2 ANQGSEA. V lost 4 bases and J 2 bases, leaving 12 bases between the germline ends. CDR3 length equals 13 residues. The chain's CDR3 is CSVVSGEPYEQYF. The sequenced part of the CDR3 DNA is TGCAGCGTTGTCTCAGGGGAACCCTACGAG.

As to this clone: The CDR3 end is not reached by the read, which stops 3 residues before it; the germline J gene fills it in. The genes are TRBV5-6 and TRBJ2-3; TRBD1 agrees at 9 bases. This CDR3 is 15 amino acids long. Germline V gene lookup returns CDR1 SGHDT and CDR2 YYEEEE. The V gene end was trimmed by 3 bases and the J gene end by 6 bases; junction bases not matched to a gene: 8. CDR3 sequence reads: CASSSWTGDTDTQYF. Partial CDR3 DNA: TGTGCCAGCAGCTCCTGGACAGGGGATACGGATACG.

With regard to this clone: Read coverage stops 3 residues before the CDR3 terminus; the germline J gene supplies the remainder. The chain recombines TRBV7-2 with TRBJ1-1; 8 bases map to TRBD1. The CDR3 is made up of 14 amino acids. Germline CDR1 is SGHTA and CDR2 is FQGNSA. V gave up 3 bases and J gave up 3 bases; unmatched junction bases: 3. The CDR3 here is CASSFATGDTEAFF. The part of the CDR3 DNA that was read is TGTGCCAGCAGCTTCGCGACAGGGGACACTGAA.

A note on this clone: The missing CDR3 end, 3 residues past where the read stops, is filled in from the germline J gene. V is TRBV20-1 and J is TRBJ2-7, with no clear D. Trimming took off 8 bases at V and 3 bases at J, with 17 bases between the two ends. There are 13 residues in the CDR3. Germline V lookup: CDR1 DFQATT, CDR2 SNEGSKA (reference sequence). CDR3 bases read: TGCAGTTCTCGCGGCGTGGAAGGCTACGAG. It is translated as CSSRGVEGYE. The CDR3 in its entirety is CSSRGVEGYEQYF.

Comment on this clone: The DNA ends 3 residues before the CDR3 does, and the rest of the CDR3 is filled in from the germline J gene. The chain uses TRBV20-1 and TRBJ1-2; no clear D. V was trimmed by 0 bases and J by 3 bases, leaving 11 bases between them. The length of the CDR3 is 14 residues. CDR1 and CDR2 (germline): DFQATT, SNEGSKA (reference sequence). CDR3 residues: CSAREGSGYYGYTF. The CDR3 DNA, read in part, is TGCAGTGCTAGAGAAGGGAGCGGCTACTATGGC.

Comments on this clone: The read stops 3 residues short of the end of the CDR3; the missing end is completed from the germline J gene. The V call is TRBV7-2, the J call TRBJ1-5; D not certain. Germline CDR1 reads SGHTA; CDR2 reads FQGNSA. The CDR3 is 15 amino acids. V lost 5 bases and J 6 bases, leaving 17 bases between the germline ends. The covered CDR3 bases are TGTGCCAGCAGCCCCCGGCGGGCGCAGCGTCAGCCC. Protein: CASSPRRAQRQP. The whole CDR3 is CASSPRRAQRQPQHF.

Turning to this clone: The read ends 3 residues early relative to the CDR3; the germline J gene fills the gap. The rearrangement links TRBV7-3 to TRBJ1-6, with D possibly TRBD1 on 5 matching bases. Germline CDR1 SGHTA, CDR2 FQGTGA. The CDR3 is made up of 18 amino acids. V shed 4 bases and J shed 1 base, with 17 bases lying between them. The CDR3 sequence: CASSSGSGGSSYNSPLHF. The covered CDR3 bases are TGTGCCAGCAGCTCCGGTTCCGGGGGTTCGTCCTATAATTCACCC.

As for this clone: Read coverage stops 3 residues before the CDR3 terminus; the germline J gene supplies the remainder. The chain links TRBV2 to TRBJ1-2, with D tentatively TRBD1 (5 bases). V lost 8 bases and J 3 bases, leaving 13 bases between the germline ends. CDR1 is SNHLY and CDR2 is FYNNEI in the germline V gene. The CDR3 loop spans 13 amino acids. Here the CDR3 reads CASGGGRDYGYTF. CDR3 DNA, as far as it was read: TGTGCCAGCGGCGGGGGACGGGACTATGGC.

Concerning this clone itself: Coverage ceases 3 residues before the CDR3 finishes, and the germline J gene fills in the end. The chain recombines TRBV2 with TRBJ1-5; TRBD1 matches 8 bases. The CDR3 is made up of 15 amino acids. Germline lookup yields CDR1 SNHLY and CDR2 FYNNEI. J was trimmed by 2 bases and V by 6 bases; bases with no gene match: 6. The CDR3 loop is CASRSGGEGNQPQHF. CDR3 bases read: TGTGCCAGCAGGTCAGGGGGCGAAGGCAATCAGCCC.

As regards this clone: The missing CDR3 end, 3 residues past where the read stops, is filled in from the germline J gene. The V and J genes are TRBV19 and TRBJ2-7; D might be TRBD1 (5 bases). The V end was cut by 2 bases, the J end by 6 bases, with 5 bases between. The CDR3 runs to 11 residues. CDR1 is LNHDA, CDR2 SQIVND, per germline (reference sequence). CDR3 region: CASSIRGEQYF. CDR3 DNA, as far as it was read: TGTGCCAGTAGTATAAGGGGCGAG.

Worth noting for this clone: Sequencing ends 3 residues short of the CDR3 end; the germline J gene provides the rest. V gene TRBV4-1 combines with J gene TRBJ2-7; 9 bases fit TRBD1. The junction had 8 bases not matched to a gene; V was cut back by 0 bases and J by 2 bases. Germline CDR1 MGHRA, CDR2 YSYEKL. The CDR3 spans 17 residues. CDR3 region: CASSQDRGTGIAYEQYF. CDR3 DNA (partial): TGCGCCAGCAGCCAAGATCGTGGGACAGGGATAGCCTACGAG.

Points on this clone: The read stops 3 residues short of the end of the CDR3; the missing end is completed from the germline J gene. The V and J genes are TRBV6-2 or TRBV6-3 and TRBJ1-1; possibly TRBD1 for D (6 bases). The CDR3 sequence is 15 residues long. V was trimmed by 4 bases and J by 1 base, leaving 13 bases between them. Germline assignment: CDR1 MNHEY and CDR2 SVGEGT. The CDR3 bases that were read are TGTGCCAGCAGTTTTTTCCGGGACACGAACACTGAA. This translates into CASSFFRDTNTE. The whole CDR3 protein reads CASSFFRDTNTEAFF.

Details on this clone: The sequence runs out 3 residues before the end of the CDR3; the remainder is reconstructed from the germline J gene. The gene calls are TRBV6-2 or TRBV6-3 and TRBJ1-5; D call uncertain. Germline V gene data show CDR1 as MNHEY and CDR2 as SVGEGT. Between the trimmed V and J ends, which lost 0 bases and 6 bases, there was a span of 6 bases. The CDR3 loop spans 13 amino acids. The CDR3 bases that were read are TGTGCCAGCAGTTACTCGAGCGTTCAGCCC. Its protein product is CASSYSSVQP. The entire CDR3 sequence reads CASSYSSVQPQHF.

On this clone: With the read ending 3 residues before the CDR3 end, the germline J gene is used to fill in that end. The chain couples TRBV2 to TRBJ1-5, with 7 bases fitting TRBD1. This CDR3 is 13 amino acids long. Trimming cost V 3 bases and J 5 bases; bases outside gene matches: 1. Germline V gene lookup returns CDR1 SNHLY and CDR2 FYNNEI. The chain's CDR3 is CASSEQGDQPQHF. Incomplete CDR3 DNA: TGTGCCAGCAGTGAGCAGGGGGATCAGCCC.

With respect to this clone: One end of the junction varies from germline; a read error may be responsible. Sequencing ends 3 residues short of the CDR3 end; the germline J gene provides the rest. The chain has TRBV4-2 and TRBJ1-2; TRBD1 is a possible D gene (5 bases). The CDR3 has 14 amino acids. CDR1 is LGHNA, CDR2 YNFKEQ, per germline. CDR3 DNA (partial): TGCGCCAGCAGCCAGGCCCTCAGGGCTCATGGC. Translation: CASSQALRAHG. The complete CDR3 sequence is CASSQALRAHGYTF.

In regard to this clone: The read terminates 3 residues ahead of where the CDR3 ends, so the germline J gene completes it. The rearrangement links TRBV18 to TRBJ1-2, with a possible D match to TRBD1 (6 bases). The CDR3 totals 11 residues. Per the germline V gene, CDR1 is KGHSH and CDR2 is LQKENI. CDR3 bases read: TGTGCCAGCTCAGCTACAGGGATT. It specifies CASSATGI. The CDR3 reads in full as CASSATGIYTF. Together with reference TRBV18 and TRBJ1-2, the CDR3 gives the full variable domain: NAGVMQNPRHLVRRRGQEARLRCSPMKGHSHVYWYRQLPEEGLKFMVYLQKENIIDESGMPKERFSAEFPKEGPSILRIQQVVRGDSAAYFCASSATGIYTFGSGTRLTVV.

As for this clone: The missing CDR3 end, 3 residues past where the read stops, is filled in from the germline J gene. The genes are TRBV5-1 and TRBJ2-5; D not certain. With 0 bases removed from V and 5 bases from J, the gap between germline ends came to 8 bases. Germline V gene sequence: CDR1 SGHRS, CDR2 YFSETQ. The CDR3 has 13 residues. The CDR3 DNA, read in part, is TGCGCCAGCAGCTTGGTACTCAAGGAGACC. Protein sequence: CASSLVLKET. The full CDR3 is CASSLVLKETQYF.

To note about this clone: The read is 3 residues too short to cover the CDR3 end, so that end is filled in from the germline J gene. V is TRBV19 and J is TRBJ2-4, with 7 bases that match TRBD1. The germline V gene encodes CDR1 LNHDA and CDR2 SQIVND (reference sequence). CDR3 size: 15 residues. The CDR3 here is CASSPPTGRVWGQYF. CDR3 DNA (partial): TGTGCCAGTAGTCCCCCGACAGGGCGGGTTTGGGGT.

Worth noting for this clone: Coverage ceases 3 residues before the CDR3 finishes, and the germline J gene fills in the end. The V and J genes are TRBV2 and TRBJ2-1, with a weak D call TRBD2 (5 bases). Per the germline V gene, CDR1 is SNHLY and CDR2 is FYNNEI. Trimming took off 7 bases at V and 8 bases at J, with 15 bases between the two ends. This CDR3 contains 13 residues. CDR3 residues: CASTRTPRDEQFF. Incomplete CDR3 DNA: TGTGCCAGCACGAGGACGCCGCGGGATGAG.

As concerns this clone: Mismatch with germline at one junction end may stem from a read error. The read falls 3 residues short of the CDR3 end, and the missing part is taken from the germline J gene. The gene calls are TRBV4-2 and TRBJ1-5; no definite D call. The V gene's germline CDR1 is LGHNA and CDR2 YNFKEQ. The CDR3 has 15 amino acids. The DNA read from the CDR3 is TGCGCCAGCAGCCAAGATCTTAATAGCAATCAGCCC. Protein: CASSQDLNSNQP. The CDR3 in full is CASSQDLNSNQPQHF.

The CDR3 sequence: CASSPLPGAKGEKLFF. The CDR3 bases that were read are TGTGCCAGCTCACCACTCCCAGGGGCCAAAGGTGAAAAA. The J gene is TRBJ1-4, the V gene TRBV18; tentatively, D is TRBD1 (6 bases). Read data end 3 residues before the CDR3 end; the end is taken from the germline J gene. This CDR3 has 16 amino acids. The V end was cut by 1 base, the J end by 7 bases, with 16 bases between. From germline, CDR1 is KGHSH and CDR2 LQKENI.

A remark on this clone: A junction boundary mismatches the germline segment, possibly from a read error. CDR3 protein: CAGSLLNTDAGELFF. Partial CDR3 DNA: TGTGCCGGCTCACTCTTAAATACAGACGCCGGGGAG. This rearrangement joins TRBV18 to TRBJ2-2; no firm D call. From the germline J gene comes the end of the CDR3, since the read stops 3 residues before it. There are 15 residues in the CDR3. CDR1 and CDR2 from the germline V gene are KGHSH and LQKENI. The complete variable domain, with remaining parts taken from reference TRBV18 and TRBJ2-2, reads NAGVMQNPRHLVRRRGQEARLRCSPMKGHSHVYWYRQLPEEGLKFMVYLQKENIIDESGMPKERFSAEFPKEGPSILRIQQVVRGDSAAYFCAGSLLNTDAGELFFGEGSRLTVL.

With regard to this clone: The missing CDR3 end, 3 residues past where the read stops, is filled in from the germline J gene. The chain has TRBV5-1 and TRBJ2-2; a possible D gene is TRBD1 (6 bases). V was pared by 6 bases and J by 5 bases, with 14 bases between. The CDR3 extends over 14 amino acids. Germline V gene sequence: CDR1 SGHRS, CDR2 YFSETQ. CDR3 loop: CASTSGVGTGELFF. CDR3 bases read: TGCGCCAGCACATCAGGGGTAGGGACCGGGGAG.

With respect to this clone: The read falls 3 residues short of the CDR3 end, and the missing part is taken from the germline J gene. J is TRBJ2-7 and V is TRBV6-2 or TRBV6-3, with D possibly called TRBD1 or TRBD2 (5 bases each). With 2 bases removed from V and 6 bases from J, the gap between germline ends came to 14 bases. In germline, CDR1 is MNHEY, CDR2 SVGEGT. The CDR3 totals 14 residues. CDR3 loop: CASSYRGVVGEQYF. CDR3 bases read: TGTGCCAGCAGTTACAGAGGGGTAGTGGGCGAG.

About this clone itself: The CDR3 end lies 3 residues beyond the end of the read and is filled in from the germline J gene. The chain links TRBV30 to TRBJ2-4; D is ambiguous. Germline V gene lookup returns CDR1 GTSNPN and CDR2 SVGIG (reference sequence). This CDR3 contains 13 residues. Incomplete CDR3 DNA: TGTGCCTGGAGTGTACGTTCAGGCTATGGT. Its protein is CAWSVRSGYG. The entire CDR3 is CAWSVRSGYGQYF. The full variable domain, with the rest looked up from reference TRBV30 and TRBJ2-4, is SQTIHQWPATLVQPVGSPLSLECTVEGTSNPNLYWYRQAAGRGLQLLFYSVGIGQISSEVPQNLSASRPQDRQFILSSKKLLLSDSGFYLCAWSVRSGYGQYFGAGTRLSVL.

CDR3 bases read: TGTGCCCCTAGCGATGGACGGATTAAGCCCGTTCACGAG. Translating it yields CAPSDGRIKPVHE. From start to end, the CDR3 is CAPSDGRIKPVHEQYF. The chain has TRBV24-1 and TRBJ2-7; D is possibly TRBD2 (6 bases). Read sequence stops 3 residues before the CDR3 end, and the germline J gene provides the missing end. The V end was cut by 12 bases, the J end by 5 bases, with 28 bases between. This CDR3 has 16 amino acids. Germline assignment: CDR1 KGHDR and CDR2 SFDVKD.

A note on this clone: The CDR3 extends 3 residues past the end of the read, so its final part is completed from the germline J gene. The rearrangement joins TRBV7-2 to TRBJ2-7, with no clear D. V gave up 3 bases and J gave up 1 base, with 7 bases separating them. The CDR3 has 13 residues. From germline, CDR1 is SGHTA and CDR2 FQGNSA. The CDR3: CASSFPLSYEQYF. The DNA read from the CDR3 is TGTGCCAGCAGCTTTCCCCTATCCTACGAG.